This section outlines one TCR beta chain sequence together with its context. What it binds is unknown. This sample is part of a study of shared clonotypes between healthy human individuals. This CDR3 contains 17 residues. CDR1 SGHDT and CDR2 YYEEEE come from the germline V gene. With V trimmed by 4 bases and J by 1 base, 12 bases remained unmatched. General study points: On the whole, naive subsets had larger estimated richness than memory subsets had.

Some 30,000 T cell genomes, or about 0.2 ug DNA, went into the sorted-subset replicate PCRs. Produced via immunoSEQ multiplex PCR; TCRdb's table is partial and in-frame only. This sample has 950,000 to 1,200,000 clones; roughly 80% occur once, and the top ten carry 0.85% to 1%. The chain employs TRBV5-6 and TRBJ2-5, with TRBD2 matching over 8 bases. This sequence was found in a man aged 18 to 30 in good health. Some clones in this sample may be carry-over from other donors' samples. Sample: memory CD4+ T cells from PBMCs. Regarding subset: CD45RA-negative fraction. The CDR3 DNA sequence: TGTGCCAGCAGCCGCAGCCGGGAGGGACTACTCCAAGAGACCCAGTACTTC. This sequence encodes CASSRSREGLLQETQYF.